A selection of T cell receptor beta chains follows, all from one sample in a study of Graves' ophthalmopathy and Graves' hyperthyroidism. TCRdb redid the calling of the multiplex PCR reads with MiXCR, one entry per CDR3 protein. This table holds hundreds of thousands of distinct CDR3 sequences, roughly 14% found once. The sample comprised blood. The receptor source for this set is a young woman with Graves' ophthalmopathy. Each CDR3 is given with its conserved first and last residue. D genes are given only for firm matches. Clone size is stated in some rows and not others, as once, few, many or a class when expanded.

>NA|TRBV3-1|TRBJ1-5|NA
TGTGCCAGCAGCCGGACAGATATCAATCAGCCCCAGCATTTT
CASSRTDINQPQHF
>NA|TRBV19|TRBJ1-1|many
TGTGCCAGTAACTTAGGGGTGGCTGAAGCTTTCTTT
CASNLGVAEAFF
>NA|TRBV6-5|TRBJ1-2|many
TGTGCCAGCAGTTACGGAATGACAGTAGCTAACTATGGCTACACCTTC
CASSYGMTVANYGYTF
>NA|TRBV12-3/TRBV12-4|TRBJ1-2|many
TGTGCCAGCAGTCCCCCCCCCAGGGATGGCTACACCTTC
CASSPPPRDGYTF
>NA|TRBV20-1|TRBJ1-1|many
TGCAGTGCTAGACCCCAAACAGGGCTCGACACTGAAGCTTTCTTT
CSARPQTGLDTEAFF
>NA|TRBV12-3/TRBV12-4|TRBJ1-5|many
TGTGCCAGCAGTTTACATGAAAGGGTCCGCAATCAGCCCCAGCATTTT
CASSLHERVRNQPQHF
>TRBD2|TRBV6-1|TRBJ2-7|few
TGTGCCAGTGCTCCGGGACTAATTTACGAGCAGTACTTC
CASAPGLIYEQYF
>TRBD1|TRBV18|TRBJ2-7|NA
TGTGCCACCCTGGACAGGGTCGGGGACGAGCAGTACTTC
CATLDRVGDEQYF
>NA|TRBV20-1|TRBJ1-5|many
TGCAGTGCGGTAACAGGGAGTAACAATCAGCCCCAGCATTTT
CSAVTGSNNQPQHF
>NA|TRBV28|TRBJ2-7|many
TGTGCCAGCAGTTTCCCCACTTATACCTCCTACGAGCAGTACTTC
CASSFPTYTSYEQYF
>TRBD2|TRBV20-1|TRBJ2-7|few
TGCTGTGCCTCGGGACTAGCCTACGAGCAGTACTTC
CCASGLAYEQYF
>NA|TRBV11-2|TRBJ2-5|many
TGTGCCAGCAGCTTCAATGGAGGGGTTGCTGAGACCCAGTACTTC
CASSFNGGVAETQYF
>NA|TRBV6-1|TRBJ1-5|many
TGTGCCAGCAGTGAAAGCAGACACTATAGCAATCAGCCCCAGCATTTT
CASSESRHYSNQPQHF
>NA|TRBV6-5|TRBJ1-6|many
TGTGCCAGCAGTTCTCACCGTCGACAGGCCGGAGATTCACCCCTCCACTTT
CASSSHRRQAGDSPLHF
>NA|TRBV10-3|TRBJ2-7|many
TGTGCCATCAGCGCGACAGGATCCTACGAGCAGTACTTC
CAISATGSYEQYF
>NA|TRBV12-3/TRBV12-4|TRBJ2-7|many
TGTGCCAGCAGTTTCCCAGGGCGGTACGAGCAGTACTTC
CASSFPGRYEQYF
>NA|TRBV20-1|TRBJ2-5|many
TGCAGTGCTAGACAGTACCAAGAGACCCAGTACTTC
CSARQYQETQYF
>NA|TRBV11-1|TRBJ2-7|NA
TGTGCCAGCAGCCCCACCCTATCAAGCTCGACAGACTTCTCCTACGAGCAGTACTTC
CASSPTLSSSTDFSYEQYF
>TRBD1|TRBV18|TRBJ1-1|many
TGTGCCAGCAGCCTACGACAGGGGATGAACACTGAAGCTTTCTTT
CASSLRQGMNTEAFF
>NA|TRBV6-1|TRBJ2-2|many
TGTGCCAGCAGTGAAGGGGCAGGGGCCACCGGGGAGCTGTTTTTT
CASSEGAGATGELFF
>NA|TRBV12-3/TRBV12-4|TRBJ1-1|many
TGTGCCAGCAGGCGCCCGACGGAAACTGAAGCTTTCTTT
CASRRPTETEAFF
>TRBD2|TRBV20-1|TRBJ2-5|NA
TGCAGTGCTAGCCTAGCGGGAGGGCCTCAAGAGACCCAGTACTTC
CSASLAGGPQETQYF
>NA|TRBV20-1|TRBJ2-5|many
TGCAGTGCTACTTTGCTCGGGACCACTAAAACCCAGTACTTC
CSATLLGTTKTQYF
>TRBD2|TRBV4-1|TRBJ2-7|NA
TGCGCCAGCAGCCAAGTTGGTGGACTAGACGAGCAGTACTTC
CASSQVGGLDEQYF
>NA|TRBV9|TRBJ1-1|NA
TGTGCCAGCAGCGGTGGCAGGGTGGCTGAAGCTTTCTTT
CASSGGRVAEAFF
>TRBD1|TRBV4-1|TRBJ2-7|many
TGCGCCAGCAGCCATATTCCGGGACAGGGTTGGAACGAGCAGTACTTC
CASSHIPGQGWNEQYF
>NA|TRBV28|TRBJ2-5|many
TGTGCCAGCAGCCCCTATTACTGGCGGGGAGAGACCCAGTACTTC
CASSPYYWRGETQYF